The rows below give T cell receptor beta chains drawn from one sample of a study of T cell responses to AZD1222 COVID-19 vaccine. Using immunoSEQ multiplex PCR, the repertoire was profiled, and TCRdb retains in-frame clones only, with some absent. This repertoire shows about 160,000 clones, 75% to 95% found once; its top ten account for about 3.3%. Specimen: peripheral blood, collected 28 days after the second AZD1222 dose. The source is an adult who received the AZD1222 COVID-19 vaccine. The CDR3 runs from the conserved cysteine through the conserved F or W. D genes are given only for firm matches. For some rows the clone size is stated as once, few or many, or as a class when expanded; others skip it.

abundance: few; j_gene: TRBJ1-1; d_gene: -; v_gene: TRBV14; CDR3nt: TGTGCCAGCAGCCAAGGAGAGGGACCAAACACTGAAGCTTTCTTT; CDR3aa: CASSQGEGPNTEAFF
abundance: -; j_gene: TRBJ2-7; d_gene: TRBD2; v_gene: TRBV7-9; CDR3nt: TGTGCCAGCAGCTATGGGGGACTAGCGGGGTACGAGCAGTACTTC; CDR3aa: CASSYGGLAGYEQYF
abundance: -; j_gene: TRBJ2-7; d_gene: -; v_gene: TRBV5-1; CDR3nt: TGCGCCAGCAGCAGCACCGGGACTCCCTCTCAGCAGTACTTC; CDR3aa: CASSSTGTPSQQYF
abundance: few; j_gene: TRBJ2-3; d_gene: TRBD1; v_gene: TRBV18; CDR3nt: TGTGCCAGCTCACCACGGGACAGCGGAAGCACAGATACGCAGTATTTT; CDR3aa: CASSPRDSGSTDTQYF
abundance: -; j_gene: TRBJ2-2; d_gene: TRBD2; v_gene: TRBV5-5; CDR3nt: TGTGCCAGCAGCCCTTCGGGGGGGGACACCGGGGAGCTGTTTTTT; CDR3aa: CASSPSGGDTGELFF
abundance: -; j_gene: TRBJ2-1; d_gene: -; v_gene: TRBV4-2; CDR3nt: TGTGCCAGCAGCCAAGAGGACCAGAGGTCGAATGAGCAGTTCTTC; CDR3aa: CASSQEDQRSNEQFF
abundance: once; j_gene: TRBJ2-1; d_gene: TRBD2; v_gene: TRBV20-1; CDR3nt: TGCAGTGCTAGTGGGAGCGGGAGGGGGAAAAATGAGCAGTTCTTC; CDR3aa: CSASGSGRGKNEQFF
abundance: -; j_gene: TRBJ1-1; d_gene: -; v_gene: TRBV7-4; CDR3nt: TGTGCCAGCAGCTTAAAGCCTCCGGGTTCGGTGGCTGAAGCTTTCTTT; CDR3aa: CASSLKPPGSVAEAFF
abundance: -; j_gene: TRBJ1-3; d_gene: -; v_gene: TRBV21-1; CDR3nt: TGTGCCAGCAGCCCCTTCCCCCGGCAACTAAACACCATATATTTT; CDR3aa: CASSPFPRQLNTIYF
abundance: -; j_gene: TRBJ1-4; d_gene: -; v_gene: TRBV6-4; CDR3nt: TGTGCCAGCAGTGTCTCGGGCGAGGGGGAAAAACTGTTTTTT; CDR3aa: CASSVSGEGEKLFF
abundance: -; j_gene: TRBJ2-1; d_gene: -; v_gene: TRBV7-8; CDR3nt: TGTGCCAGCAGCTCAGCGTCAGGGCTTGAGCAGTTCTTC; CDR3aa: CASSSASGLEQFF
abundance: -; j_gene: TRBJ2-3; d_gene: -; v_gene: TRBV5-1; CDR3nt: TGCGCCAGCAGCTTCGGTCCGGGGTACGCAGATACGCAGTATTTT; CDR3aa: CASSFGPGYADTQYF
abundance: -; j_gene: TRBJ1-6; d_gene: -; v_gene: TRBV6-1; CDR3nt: TGTGCCAGCATGAGCTCCTATAATTCACCCCTCCACTTT; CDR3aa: CASMSSYNSPLHF
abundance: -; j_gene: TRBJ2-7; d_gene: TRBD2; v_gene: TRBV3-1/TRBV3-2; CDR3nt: TGTGCCAGCAGCCAAGGGGAGAGCGGGAGGCCCTCCTACGAGCAGTACTTC; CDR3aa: CASSQGESGRPSYEQYF
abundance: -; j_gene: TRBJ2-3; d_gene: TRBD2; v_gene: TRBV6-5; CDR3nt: TGTGCCAGCTTTCCAGGAGCGGGGAGCACAGATACGCAGTATTTT; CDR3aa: CASFPGAGSTDTQYF
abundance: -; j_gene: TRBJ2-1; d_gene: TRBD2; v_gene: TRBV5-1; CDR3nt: TGCGCCAGCAGCTTGAAGGGCGGGAGCTCCTACAATGAGCAGTTCTTC; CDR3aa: CASSLKGGSSYNEQFF
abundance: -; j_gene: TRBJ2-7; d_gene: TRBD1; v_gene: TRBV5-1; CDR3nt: TGCGCCAGCAGCCCCACGACAGGGGGCACTCCCTACGAGCAGTACTTC; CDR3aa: CASSPTTGGTPYEQYF
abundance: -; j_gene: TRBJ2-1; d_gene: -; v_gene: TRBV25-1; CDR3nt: TGTGCCAGCAGCGGAGCCCTGGGGGATGAGCAGTTCTTC; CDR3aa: CASSGALGDEQFF
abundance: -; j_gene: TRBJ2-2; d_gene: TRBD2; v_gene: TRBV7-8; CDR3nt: TGTGCCAGCACCCCGGGACTAGCGGGAGGTTGGGCCGGGGAGCTGTTTTTT; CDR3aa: CASTPGLAGGWAGELFF
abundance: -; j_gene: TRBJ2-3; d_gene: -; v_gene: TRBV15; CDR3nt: TGTGCCACCAGCAGAGGTGACTACGGTAACCCAGATACGCAGTATTTT; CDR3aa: CATSRGDYGNPDTQYF
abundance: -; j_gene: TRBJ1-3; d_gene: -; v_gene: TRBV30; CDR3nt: TGTGCCTGGAGTTTGGCGGTGGGCTTGCTCGGAAACACCATATATTTT; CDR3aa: CAWSLAVGLLGNTIYF
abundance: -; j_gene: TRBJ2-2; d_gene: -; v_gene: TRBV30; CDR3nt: TGTGCCTGGAGTATGGGGGCCGTCTCTGGGGAGCTGTTTTTT; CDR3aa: CAWSMGAVSGELFF
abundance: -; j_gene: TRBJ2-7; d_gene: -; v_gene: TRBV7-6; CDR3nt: TGTGCCAGCAGCTTAGCGGAAACCTACGAGCAGTACTTC; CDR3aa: CASSLAETYEQYF
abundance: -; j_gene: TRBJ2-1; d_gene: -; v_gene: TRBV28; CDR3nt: TGTGCCAGCAGTGAGTTCAGCCGCTGGGGGCATGAGCAGTTCTTC; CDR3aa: CASSEFSRWGHEQFF
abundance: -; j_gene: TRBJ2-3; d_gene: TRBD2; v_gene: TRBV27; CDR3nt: TGTGCCAGCAGTTCGGGGACTAGCGGGAGCACAGATACGCAGTATTTT; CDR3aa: CASSSGTSGSTDTQYF
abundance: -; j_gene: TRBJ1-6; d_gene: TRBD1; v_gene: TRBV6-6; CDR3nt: TGTGCCAGCAATGCAGGGGGGAATTCACCCCTCCACTTT; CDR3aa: CASNAGGNSPLHF
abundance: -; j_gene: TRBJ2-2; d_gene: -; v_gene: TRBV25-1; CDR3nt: TGTGCCAGCAGTGAGCGGGGTTCCCTAACAACCGGGGAGCTGTTTTTT; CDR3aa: CASSERGSLTTGELFF
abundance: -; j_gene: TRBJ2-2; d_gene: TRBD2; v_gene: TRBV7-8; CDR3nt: TGTGCCAGCAGCCAAGCGGGAGGGTCAGGGGAGCTGTTTTTT; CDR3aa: CASSQAGGSGELFF
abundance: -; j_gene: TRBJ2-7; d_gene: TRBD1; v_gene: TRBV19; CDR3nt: TGTGCCAGTAGTATGGGTTCCGGGACAGGGATAACCGAGCAGTACTTC; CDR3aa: CASSMGSGTGITEQYF
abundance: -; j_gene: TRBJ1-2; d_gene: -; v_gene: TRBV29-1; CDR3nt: TGCAGCGTTGAGGGCCAGGGTAACTATGGCTACACCTTC; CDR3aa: CSVEGQGNYGYTF
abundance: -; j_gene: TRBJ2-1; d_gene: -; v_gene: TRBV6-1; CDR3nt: TGTGCCAGCAGTGAAGCTCAGGGCAGGGCGGATGAGCAGTTCTTC; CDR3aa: CASSEAQGRADEQFF
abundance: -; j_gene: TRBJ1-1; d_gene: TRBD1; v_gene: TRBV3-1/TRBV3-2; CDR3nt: TGTGCCAGCAGCCTCCTATGGTGGGGACAGGGGGCTGGGCTGAACACTGAAGCTTTCTTT; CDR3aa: CASSLLWWGQGAGLNTEAFF
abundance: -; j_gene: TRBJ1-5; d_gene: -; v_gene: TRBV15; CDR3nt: TGTGCCACCAGCAGAGCAGTGGACCAGCCCCAGCATTTT; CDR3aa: CATSRAVDQPQHF
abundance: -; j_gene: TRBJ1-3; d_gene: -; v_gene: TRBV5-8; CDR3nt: TGTGCCAGCAGCTTGCCTCCCCCAGCTGGAAACACCATATATTTT; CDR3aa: CASSLPPPAGNTIYF
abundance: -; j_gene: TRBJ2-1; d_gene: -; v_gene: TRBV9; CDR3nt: TGTGCCAGCAGCGTAGCTGGGGGAGTAAGGAACAATGAGCAGTTCTTC; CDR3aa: CASSVAGGVRNNEQFF
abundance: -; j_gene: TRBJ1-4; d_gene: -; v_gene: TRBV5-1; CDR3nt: TGCGCCAGCAGTAGGGACGGCACAACTAATGAAAAACTGTTTTTT; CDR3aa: CASSRDGTTNEKLFF
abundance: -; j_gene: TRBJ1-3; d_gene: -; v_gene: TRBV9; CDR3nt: TGTGCCAGCAGAAGGACAGACTCTGGAAACACCATATATTTT; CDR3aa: CASRRTDSGNTIYF
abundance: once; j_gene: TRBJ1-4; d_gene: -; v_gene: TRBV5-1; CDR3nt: TGCGCCAGCAGCTTGGGGGGGGACCGTGAAAAACTGTTTTTT; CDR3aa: CASSLGGDREKLFF
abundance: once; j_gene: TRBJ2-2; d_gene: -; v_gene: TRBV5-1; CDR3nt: TGCGCCAGCAGCGACTCTGGACCTCACACCGGGGAGCTGTTTTTT; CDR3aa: CASSDSGPHTGELFF
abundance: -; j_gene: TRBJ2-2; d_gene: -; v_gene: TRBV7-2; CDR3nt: TGTGCCAGCAGCTTATTTTCTAGCGCTGGCGGGGAGCTGTTTTTT; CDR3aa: CASSLFSSAGGELFF
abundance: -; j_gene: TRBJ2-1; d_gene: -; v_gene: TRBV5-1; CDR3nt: TGCGCCAGCAGCTCCCGGGAGAGGACCTACAATGAGCAGTTCTTC; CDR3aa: CASSSRERTYNEQFF
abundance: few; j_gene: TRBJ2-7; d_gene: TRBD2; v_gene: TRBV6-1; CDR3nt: TGTGCCAGCAGCGATATGTTCCTAGCGGCATACGAGCAGTACTTC; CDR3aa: CASSDMFLAAYEQYF
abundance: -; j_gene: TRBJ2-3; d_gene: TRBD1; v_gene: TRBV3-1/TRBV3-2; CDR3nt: TGTGCCAGCAGGGTGGGACAGGGGGAGGCAGATACGCAGTATTTT; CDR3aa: CASRVGQGEADTQYF
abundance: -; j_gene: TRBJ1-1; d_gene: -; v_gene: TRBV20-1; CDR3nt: TGCAGTGCTATGGGAATGAGGGCTTTCTTT; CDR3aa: CSAMGMRAFF
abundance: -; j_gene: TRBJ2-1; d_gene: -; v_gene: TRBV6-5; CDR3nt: TGTGCCAGCAAGGATCGGGATACCTACAATGAGCAGTTCTTC; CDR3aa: CASKDRDTYNEQFF
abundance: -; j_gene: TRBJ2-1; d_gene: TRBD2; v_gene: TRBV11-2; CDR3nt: TGTGCCAGCAGCTTTACACTAGCGGCTCTCTACAATGAGCAGTTCTTC; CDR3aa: CASSFTLAALYNEQFF
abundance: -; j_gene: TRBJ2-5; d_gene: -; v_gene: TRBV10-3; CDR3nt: TGTGCCATCAGTGAGTCACTACGCGGGCAAGAGACCCAGTACTTC; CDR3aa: CAISESLRGQETQYF
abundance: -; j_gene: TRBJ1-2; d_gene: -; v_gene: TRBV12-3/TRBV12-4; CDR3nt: TGTGCCAGCAGTTTTGAGCCTAACTATGGCTACACCTTC; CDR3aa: CASSFEPNYGYTF
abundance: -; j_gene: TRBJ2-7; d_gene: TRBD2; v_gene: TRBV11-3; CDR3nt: TGTGCCAGCAGCCCGGGACTAGCGAGGGAGCAGTACTTC; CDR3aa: CASSPGLAREQYF
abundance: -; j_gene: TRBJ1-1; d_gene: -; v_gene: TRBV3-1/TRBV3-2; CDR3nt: TGTGCCAGCAGCCAACTACAGGGGAACACTGAAGCTTTCTTT; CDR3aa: CASSQLQGNTEAFF
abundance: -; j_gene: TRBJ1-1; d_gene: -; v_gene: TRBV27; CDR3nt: TGTGCCAGCAGTTTAAGCGGGGGCATGGGTGTAGCTTTCTTT; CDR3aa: CASSLSGGMGVAFF
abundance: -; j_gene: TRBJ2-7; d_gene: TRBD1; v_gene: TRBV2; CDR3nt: TGTGCCAGCAGTGAACCGGGGACAGGAGCCTACGAGCAGTACTTC; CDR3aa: CASSEPGTGAYEQYF
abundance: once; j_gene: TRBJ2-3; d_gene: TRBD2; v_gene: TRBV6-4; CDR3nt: TGTGCCAGCAGTGTTTTGGCGGGAGGGCCAGATACGCAGTATTTT; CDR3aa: CASSVLAGGPDTQYF
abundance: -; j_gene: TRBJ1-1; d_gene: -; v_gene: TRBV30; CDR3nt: TGTGCCTGGAGTGTTATGAACACTGAAGCTTTCTTT; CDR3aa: CAWSVMNTEAFF
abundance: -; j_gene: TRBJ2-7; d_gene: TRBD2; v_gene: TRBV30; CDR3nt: TGTGCCTGGAACCCCGGACTAGCCTACGAGCAGTACTTC; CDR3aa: CAWNPGLAYEQYF
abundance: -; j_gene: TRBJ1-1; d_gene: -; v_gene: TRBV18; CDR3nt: TGTGCCAGCTCACGACTGCATTGGGAGAACACTGAAGCTTTCTTT; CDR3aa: CASSRLHWENTEAFF